This TCR beta chain was identified in a study of blood T cells in healthy people across ages. This clonotype has a handful of counts. With V trimmed by 6 bases and J by 8 bases, 10 bases remained unmatched. CDR3 length equals 16 residues. Germline V gives CDR1 WSHSY, CDR2 SAAADI. For the second PCR, which ran for roughly 7 to 11 cycles, a sample-barcoded 5' primer and a J-beta primer mix were used. TCRdb reprocessed the 5' RACE reads via MiXCR and lists one record per CDR3 protein. In the table there are approximately 780,000 distinct CDR3 sequences, approximately 24% of which are singletons. These data also featured in a second study, about T cells of mothers and their children. That paper notes: The authors used all extracted RNA for cDNA synthesis, at around 1.6 ug per 15 ul.

The TCR originated in a boy aged 5-17 years in good health. The sequenced material came from blood. The chain carries TRBV10-2 and TRBJ1-6; 10 nucleotides align to TRBD1. Written as DNA, the CDR3 is TGCGCCAGCAGGGAGACAGGGGGCGCAGAGGATTCACCCCTCCACTTT. Its protein is CASRETGGAEDSPLHF.